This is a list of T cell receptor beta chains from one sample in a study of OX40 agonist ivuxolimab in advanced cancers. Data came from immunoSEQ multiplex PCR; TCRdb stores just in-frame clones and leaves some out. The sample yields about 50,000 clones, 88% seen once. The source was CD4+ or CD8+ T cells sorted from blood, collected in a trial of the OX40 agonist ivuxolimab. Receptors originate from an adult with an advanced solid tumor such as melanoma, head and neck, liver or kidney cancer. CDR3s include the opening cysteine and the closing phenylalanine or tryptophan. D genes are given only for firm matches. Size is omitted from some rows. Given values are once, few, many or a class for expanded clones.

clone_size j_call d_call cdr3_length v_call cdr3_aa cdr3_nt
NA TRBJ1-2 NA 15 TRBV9 CASSPGDKGNYGYTF TGTGCCAGCAGCCCTGGGGACAAAGGGAACTATGGCTACACCTTC
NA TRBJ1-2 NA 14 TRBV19 CASSISDGSYRYTF TGTGCCAGTAGTATCTCAGACGGGTCCTATCGCTACACCTTC
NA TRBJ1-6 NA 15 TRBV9 CASSVGSSYNSPLHF TGTGCCAGCAGCGTAGGAAGCTCCTATAATTCACCCCTCCACTTT
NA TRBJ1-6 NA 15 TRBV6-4 CASSPLSSYNSPLHF TGTGCCAGCAGTCCTCTCAGCTCCTATAATTCACCCCTCCACTTT
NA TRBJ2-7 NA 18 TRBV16 CASSPPTDTGFLLYEQYF TGTGCCAGCAGCCCCCCCACAGACACAGGGTTTCTACTCTACGAGCAGTACTTC
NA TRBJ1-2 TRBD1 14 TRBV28 CASSSPGQGYGYTF TGTGCCAGCAGCTCTCCGGGACAGGGGTATGGCTACACCTTC
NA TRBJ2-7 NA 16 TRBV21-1 CASSKRETDSSYEQYF TGTGCCAGCAGCAAAAGGGAAACCGACAGCTCCTACGAGCAGTACTTC
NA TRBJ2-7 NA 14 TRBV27 CASSLYGESYEQYF TGTGCCAGCAGTTTATACGGGGAGTCCTACGAGCAGTACTTC
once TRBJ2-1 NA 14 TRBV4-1 CASSHGFPSGEQFF TGCGCCAGCAGCCATGGTTTCCCTTCAGGTGAGCAGTTCTTC
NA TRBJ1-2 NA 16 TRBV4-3 CASSPYAKGGGYGYTF TGCGCCAGCAGCCCCTACGCCAAGGGAGGTGGCTATGGCTACACCTTC
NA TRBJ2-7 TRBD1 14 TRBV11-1 CASSTYRGLDEQYF TGTGCCAGCAGCACCTACAGGGGGCTCGACGAGCAGTACTTC
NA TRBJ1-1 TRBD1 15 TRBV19 CASRRTGGGETEAFF TGTGCCAGTAGAAGAACTGGAGGGGGCGAAACTGAAGCTTTCTTT
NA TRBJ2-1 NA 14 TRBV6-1 CASSEALQGHEQFF TGTGCCAGCAGTGAAGCGCTACAGGGACATGAGCAGTTCTTC
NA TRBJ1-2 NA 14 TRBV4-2 CASNLRGTNYGYTF TGTGCCAGCAACCTGAGGGGGACGAACTATGGCTACACCTTC
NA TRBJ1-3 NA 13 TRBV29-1 CSVEREDGNTIYF TGCAGCGTTGAAAGAGAGGATGGAAACACCATATATTTT
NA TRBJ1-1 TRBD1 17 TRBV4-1 CASSQLPGQGGGTEAFF TGCGCCAGCAGCCAGCTTCCGGGACAGGGGGGGGGCACTGAAGCTTTCTTT
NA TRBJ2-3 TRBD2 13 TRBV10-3 CACGGGSTDTQYF TGTGCCTGCGGGGGGGGTAGCACAGATACGCAGTATTTT
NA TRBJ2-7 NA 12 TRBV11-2 CASSFAADEQYF TGTGCCAGCAGCTTCGCGGCGGACGAGCAGTACTTC
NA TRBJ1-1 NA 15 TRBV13 CASSVFRSGGTEAFF TGTGCCAGCAGCGTCTTCCGGAGCGGGGGCACTGAAGCTTTCTTT
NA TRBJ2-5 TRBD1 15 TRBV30 CAWPPGQGRQETQYF TGTGCCTGGCCTCCCGGACAGGGAAGACAAGAGACCCAGTACTTC
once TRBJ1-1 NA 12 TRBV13 CASSADTAEAFF TGTGCCAGCAGCGCCGACACGGCTGAAGCTTTCTTT
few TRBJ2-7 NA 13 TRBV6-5 CASSEWVRYEQYF TGTGCCAGCAGTGAATGGGTGCGCTACGAGCAGTACTTC
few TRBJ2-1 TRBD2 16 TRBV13 CASSLLALSGGNEQFF TGTGCCAGCAGCCTTTTAGCTCTTAGCGGGGGTAATGAGCAGTTCTTC
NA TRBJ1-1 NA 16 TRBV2 CASSERAGDMNTEAFF TGTGCCAGCAGTGAACGGGCAGGCGATATGAACACTGAAGCTTTCTTT
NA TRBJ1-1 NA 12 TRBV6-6 CASSGVRGEAFF TGTGCCAGCAGTGGCGTCCGCGGTGAAGCTTTCTTT
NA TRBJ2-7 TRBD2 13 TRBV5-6 CASRAGRTYEQYF TGTGCCAGCCGAGCCGGGAGGACCTACGAGCAGTACTTC
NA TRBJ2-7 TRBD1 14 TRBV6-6 CASRLPQGADEQYF TGTGCCAGCAGATTACCGCAGGGGGCGGACGAGCAGTACTTC
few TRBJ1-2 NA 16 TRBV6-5 CASSYLQAIPSNGYTF TGTGCCAGCAGTTACCTACAGGCTATTCCTAGCAATGGCTACACCTTC
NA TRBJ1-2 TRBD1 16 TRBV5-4 CASSFGVAGGAGGYTF TGTGCCAGCAGCTTCGGGGTGGCAGGGGGCGCGGGAGGCTACACCTTC
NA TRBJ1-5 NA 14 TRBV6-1 CASSDGGGLGPQHF TGTGCCAGCAGTGATGGGGGGGGTCTGGGGCCCCAGCATTTT
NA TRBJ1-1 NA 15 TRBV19 CASTPWDRPDTEAFF TGTGCCAGTACCCCGTGGGACCGGCCGGACACTGAAGCTTTCTTT
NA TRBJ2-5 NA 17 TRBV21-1 CASSKSLASGGQETQYF TGTGCCAGCAGCAAATCGTTGGCTAGCGGGGGCCAAGAGACCCAGTACTTC
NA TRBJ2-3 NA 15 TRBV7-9 CASSLAWEIVDTQYF TGTGCCAGCAGCTTAGCGTGGGAGATCGTAGATACGCAGTATTTT
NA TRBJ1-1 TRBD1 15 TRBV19 CASSSRGPGPTEAFF TGTGCCAGTAGCTCCAGGGGGCCCGGACCCACTGAAGCTTTCTTT
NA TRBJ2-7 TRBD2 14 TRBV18 CASSRVAGGLEQYF TGTGCCAGCTCAAGGGTAGCGGGGGGTCTGGAGCAGTACTTC
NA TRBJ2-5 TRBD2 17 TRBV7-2 CASSLAVLAGQEETQYF TGTGCCAGCAGCTTAGCGGTCCTAGCGGGTCAGGAAGAGACCCAGTACTTC
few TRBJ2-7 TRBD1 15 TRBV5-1 CASSLDRGPSYEQYF TGCGCCAGCAGCTTGGACAGGGGGCCCTCCTACGAGCAGTACTTC
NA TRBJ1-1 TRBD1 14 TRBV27 CASTLQGGNTEAFF TGTGCCAGCACCCTACAGGGGGGGAACACTGAAGCTTTCTTT
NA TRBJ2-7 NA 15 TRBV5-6 CASSQGFTSSYEQYF TGTGCCAGCAGTCAGGGGTTTACCTCATCCTACGAGCAGTACTTC
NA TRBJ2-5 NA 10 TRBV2 CASRVETQYF TGTGCCAGCAGGGTGGAGACCCAGTACTTC
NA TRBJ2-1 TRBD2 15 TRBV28 CASTRGLAVYNEQFF TGTGCCAGCACCCGGGGACTAGCGGTCTACAATGAGCAGTTCTTC
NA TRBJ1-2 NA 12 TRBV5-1 CASSLGIYDYTF TGCGCCAGCAGCTTGGGGATTTATGACTACACCTTC
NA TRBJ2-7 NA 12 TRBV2 CASSEQSYEQYF TGTGCCAGCAGTGAACAGAGCTACGAGCAGTACTTC
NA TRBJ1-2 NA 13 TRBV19 CASSIGYLYGYTF TGTGCCAGTAGTATAGGCTATCTCTATGGCTACACCTTC
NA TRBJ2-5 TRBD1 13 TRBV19 CASRTGSRETQYF TGTGCCAGTCGGACAGGGTCTAGAGAGACCCAGTACTTC
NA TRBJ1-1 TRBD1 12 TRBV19 CATGTGRAEAFF TGTGCCACCGGGACAGGGCGCGCTGAAGCTTTCTTT
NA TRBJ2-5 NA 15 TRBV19 CASGLPLGDQETQYF TGTGCCAGTGGTCTCCCACTAGGAGATCAAGAGACCCAGTACTTC
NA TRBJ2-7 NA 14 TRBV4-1 CASSPRVSSYEQYF TGCGCCAGCAGCCCCCGGGTTTCATCCTACGAGCAGTACTTC
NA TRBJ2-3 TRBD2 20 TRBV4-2 CASSQDVVIAGGPSTDTQYF TGTGCCAGCAGCCAAGATGTAGTAATAGCGGGGGGGCCTAGCACAGATACGCAGTATTTT
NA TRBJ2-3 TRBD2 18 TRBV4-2 CASSQEGTSGGVTDTQYF TGTGCCAGCAGCCAAGAAGGGACTAGCGGGGGGGTCACAGATACGCAGTATTTT
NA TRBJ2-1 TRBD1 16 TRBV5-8 CASSYRTGRSYNEQFF TGTGCCAGCAGCTACCGGACAGGGAGGTCCTACAATGAGCAGTTCTTC
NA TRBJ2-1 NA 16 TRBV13 CASSLGLAGIENEQFF TGTGCCAGCAGCTTAGGCTTGGCAGGGATCGAGAATGAGCAGTTCTTC
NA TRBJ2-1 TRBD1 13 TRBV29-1 CSVDQGAINEQFF TGCAGCGTTGACCAGGGGGCGATAAATGAGCAGTTCTTC
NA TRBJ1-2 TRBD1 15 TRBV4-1 CASSPGTELNYGYTF TGCGCCAGCAGCCCCGGGACAGAACTTAACTATGGCTACACCTTC
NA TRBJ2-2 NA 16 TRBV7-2 CASSHVDRTYTGELFF TGTGCCAGCAGCCACGTCGACCGGACTTACACCGGGGAGCTGTTTTTT
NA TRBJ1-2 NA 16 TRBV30 CAWSAPLVFLQDGYTF TGTGCCTGGAGTGCCCCCTTAGTGTTCCTTCAAGATGGCTACACCTTC
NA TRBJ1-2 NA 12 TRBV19 CASGDTDYGYTF TGTGCCAGTGGGGACACCGACTATGGCTACACCTTC